Here is one TCR beta chain with its context. This entry is derived from a study of T cell changes during pregnancy in multiple sclerosis. Trimming stripped 1 base from V and 7 bases from J, with 22 bases between. From germline, CDR1 is MNHEY and CDR2 SMNVEV (reference sequence). The CDR3 has 17 amino acids. This table comes from immunoSEQ multiplex PCR, and its TCRdb copy is limited to in-frame clones, with some not included. There are some 80,000 clones in the sample; over 85% occur only once, and roughly 0.14% lies in the top ten. The sequence came from a female donor with multiple sclerosis, enrolled in a pregnancy study. Source: CD4+ T cells from peripheral blood mononuclear cells, taken after pregnancy. The chain combines TRBV27 with TRBJ2-5; D is undetermined. DNA of the CDR3: TGTGCCAGCAGTTTATTTGCCAAACCCACGGTTGGTGGGACCCAGTACTTC. Translated, it gives CASSLFAKPTVGGTQYF.